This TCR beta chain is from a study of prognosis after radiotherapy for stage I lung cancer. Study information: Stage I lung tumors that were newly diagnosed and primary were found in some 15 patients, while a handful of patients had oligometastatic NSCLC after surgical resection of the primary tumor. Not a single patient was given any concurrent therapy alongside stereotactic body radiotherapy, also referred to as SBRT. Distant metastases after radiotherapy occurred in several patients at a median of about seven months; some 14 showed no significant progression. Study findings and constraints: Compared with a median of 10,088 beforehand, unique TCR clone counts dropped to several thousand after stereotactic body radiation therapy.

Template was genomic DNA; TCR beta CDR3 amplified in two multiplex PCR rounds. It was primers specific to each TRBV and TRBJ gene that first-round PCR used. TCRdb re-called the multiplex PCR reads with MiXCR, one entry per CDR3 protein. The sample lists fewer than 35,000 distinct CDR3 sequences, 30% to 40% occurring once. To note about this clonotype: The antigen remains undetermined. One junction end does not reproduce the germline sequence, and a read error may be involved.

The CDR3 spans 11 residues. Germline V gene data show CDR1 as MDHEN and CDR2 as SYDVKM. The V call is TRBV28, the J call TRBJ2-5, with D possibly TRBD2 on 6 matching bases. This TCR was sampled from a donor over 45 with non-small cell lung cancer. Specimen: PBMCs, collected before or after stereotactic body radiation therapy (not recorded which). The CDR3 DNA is TGTTCCAGCGGGCGGTCGGGGACCCAGTACTTC. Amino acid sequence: CSSGRSGTQYF.